One T cell receptor (beta chain) is described in this entry. Its antigen is as yet unknown. This sample is part of a study of cytomegalovirus exposure and HLA in healthy donors. General observations from the study: The classifier, whose performance was assessed in both the original and validation cohorts, reportedly diagnosed cytomegalovirus status with high specificity and sensitivity.

The CDR3 covers 14 residues. The germline V gene encodes CDR1 SGDLS and CDR2 YYNGEE. Trimming took 3 bases from V and 1 from J, leaving 7 bases between them. With 60 Vbeta and 13 Jbeta primers, the PCR was carried out. As processed by the authors: Later reanalysis found roughly 80 million unique TCR beta chains, around 10 million of them shared. Sequencing was performed with immunoSEQ multiplex PCR; in TCRdb, only in-frame clones are kept and a portion is missing. V and J calls and clone size are as listed in that table; D and trimming were resolved from the DNA. The sample has fewer than 200,000 clones, 80% to 90% seen once.

Sequencing was carried out using PBMCs. The sequence was collected from a woman aged 18-29 years in good health and CMV-seronegative. The rearrangement links TRBV9 to TRBJ2-2; D gene ambiguous. The CDR3 loop reads CASSEQVNTGELFF. The CDR3 region has the DNA TGTGCCAGCAGCGAGCAGGTGAACACCGGGGAGCTGTTTTTT.